This TCR beta chain was found in a study of control samples from healthy donors and cancer patients. CDR3 length: 17 amino acids. Looked up from germline, CDR1 is LGHNA and CDR2 is YNFKEQ. V lost 0 bases to trimming and J lost 2 bases; unmatched junction nucleotides: 4. Assay: immunoSEQ multiplex PCR; the TCRdb copy retains only in-frame clones and omits some. The table has about 150,000 clones, around 90% seen once. The receptor was derived from a man aged 25 to 40 in good health. Sequencing input: blood. This chain uses TRBV4-2 with TRBJ2-1, with 10 nucleotides matching TRBD2. The CDR3 region is CASSQDSGGPTYNEQFF. The CDR3 coding sequence is TGTGCCAGCAGCCAAGATAGCGGGGGGCCTACCTACAATGAGCAGTTCTTC.